This TCR beta chain is from a study of control samples from healthy donors and cancer patients. Generated by immunoSEQ multiplex PCR, the TCRdb table keeps only in-frame clones and is missing some. The table shows approximately 140,000 clones, with 90% to 95% occurring only once. V gave up 2 bases and J gave up 1 base; unmatched junction bases: 10. Germline V lookup: CDR1 ENHRY, CDR2 SYGVKD. The CDR3 runs to 17 residues. The clonotype originates from a man in his forties in good health. Material: blood. The J gene is TRBJ2-7, the V gene TRBV10-3, with TRBD1 matching over 8 bases. CDR3 coding DNA: TGTGCCATCAGTGAGAAACAGGGGGAAAGGGAGTCCTACGAGCAGTACTTC. This sequence encodes CAISEKQGERESYEQYF.